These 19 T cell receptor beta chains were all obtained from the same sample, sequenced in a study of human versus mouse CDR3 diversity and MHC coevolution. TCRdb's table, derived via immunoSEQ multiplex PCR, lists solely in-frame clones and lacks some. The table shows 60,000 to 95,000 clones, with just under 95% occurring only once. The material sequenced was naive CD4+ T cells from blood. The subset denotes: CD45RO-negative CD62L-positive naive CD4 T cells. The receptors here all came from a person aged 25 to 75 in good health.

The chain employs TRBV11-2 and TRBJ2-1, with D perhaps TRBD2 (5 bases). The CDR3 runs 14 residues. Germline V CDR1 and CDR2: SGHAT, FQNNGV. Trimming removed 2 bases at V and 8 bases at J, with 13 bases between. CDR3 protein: CASSLTSRDDEQFF. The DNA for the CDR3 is TGTGCCAGCAGCTTAACGTCCCGGGATGATGAGCAGTTCTTC.

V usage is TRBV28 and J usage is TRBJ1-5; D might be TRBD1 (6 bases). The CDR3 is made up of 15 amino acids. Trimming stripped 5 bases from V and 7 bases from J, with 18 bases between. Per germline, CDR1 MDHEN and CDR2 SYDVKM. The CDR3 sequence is CASSQSRGPRQPQHF. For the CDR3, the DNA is TGTGCCAGCAGTCAATCCAGGGGTCCGAGGCAGCCCCAGCATTTT.

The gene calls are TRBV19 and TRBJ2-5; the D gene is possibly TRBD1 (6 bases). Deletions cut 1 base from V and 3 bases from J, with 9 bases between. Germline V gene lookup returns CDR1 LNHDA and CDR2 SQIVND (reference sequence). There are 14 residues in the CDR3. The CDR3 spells CASSIGQVKETQYF. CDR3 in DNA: TGTGCCAGTAGTATAGGACAGGTTAAAGAGACCCAGTACTTC.

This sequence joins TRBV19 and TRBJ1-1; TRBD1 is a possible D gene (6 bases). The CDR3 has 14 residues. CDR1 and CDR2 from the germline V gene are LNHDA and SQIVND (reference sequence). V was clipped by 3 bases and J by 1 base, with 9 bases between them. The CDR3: CASSMTGPNTEAFF. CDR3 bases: TGTGCCAGTAGTATGACAGGCCCGAACACTGAAGCTTTCTTT.

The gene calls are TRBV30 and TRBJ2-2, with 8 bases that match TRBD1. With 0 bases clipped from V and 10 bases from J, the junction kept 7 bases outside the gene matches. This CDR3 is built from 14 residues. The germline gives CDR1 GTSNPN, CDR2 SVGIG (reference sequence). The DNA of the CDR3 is TGTGCCTGGAGTGTACAACAGGGGGTCGAGGAGCTGTTTTTT. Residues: CAWSVQQGVEELFF.

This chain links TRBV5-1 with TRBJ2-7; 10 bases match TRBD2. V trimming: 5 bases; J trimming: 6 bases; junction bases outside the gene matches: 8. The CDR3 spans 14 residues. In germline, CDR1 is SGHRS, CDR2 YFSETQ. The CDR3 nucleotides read TGCGCCAGCAGGGCCGGGACTAGCGTCTCCGAGCAGTACTTC. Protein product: CASRAGTSVSEQYF.

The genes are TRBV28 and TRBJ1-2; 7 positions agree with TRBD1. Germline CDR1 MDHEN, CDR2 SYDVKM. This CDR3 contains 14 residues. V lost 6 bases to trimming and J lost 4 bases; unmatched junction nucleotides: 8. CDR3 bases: TGTGCCAGCAGGCCGGGACAGCCGCCCTATGGCTACACCTTC. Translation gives CASRPGQPPYGYTF.

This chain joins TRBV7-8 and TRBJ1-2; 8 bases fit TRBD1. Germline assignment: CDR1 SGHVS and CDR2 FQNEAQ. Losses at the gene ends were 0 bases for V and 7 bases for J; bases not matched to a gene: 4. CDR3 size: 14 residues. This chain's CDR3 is CASSLAGTGTGYTF. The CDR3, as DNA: TGTGCCAGCAGCTTAGCGGGGACAGGTACTGGCTACACCTTC. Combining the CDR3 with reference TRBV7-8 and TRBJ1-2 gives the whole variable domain GAGVSQSPRYKVAKRGQDVALRCDPISGHVSLFWYQQALGQGPEFLTYFQNEAQLDKSGLPSDRFFAERPEGSVSTLKIQRTQQEDSAVYLCASSLAGTGTGYTFGSGTRLTVV.

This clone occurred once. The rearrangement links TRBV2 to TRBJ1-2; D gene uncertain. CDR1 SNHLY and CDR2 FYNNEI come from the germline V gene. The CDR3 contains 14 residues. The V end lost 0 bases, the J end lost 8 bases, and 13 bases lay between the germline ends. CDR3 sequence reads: CASSEARSHWGYTF. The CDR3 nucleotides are TGTGCCAGCAGTGAAGCGAGAAGCCACTGGGGCTACACCTTC.

This chain's CDR3 is CASSSTGGTETQYF. The CDR3 nucleotides are TGTGCCAGCAGCTCGACAGGGGGAACAGAGACCCAGTACTTC. The J gene is TRBJ2-5, the V gene TRBV7-6; TRBD1 matches at 9 bases. Looked up from germline, CDR1 is SGHVS and CDR2 is FNYEAQ. V lost 4 bases, J lost 4 bases, and 4 bases stayed unmatched. The CDR3 covers 14 residues.

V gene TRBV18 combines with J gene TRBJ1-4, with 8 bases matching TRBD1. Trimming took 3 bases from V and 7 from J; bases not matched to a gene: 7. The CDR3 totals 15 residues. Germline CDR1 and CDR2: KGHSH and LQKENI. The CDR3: CASSPTRDRGEKLFF. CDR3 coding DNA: TGTGCCAGCTCACCGACTCGTGACAGGGGTGAAAAACTGTTTTTT. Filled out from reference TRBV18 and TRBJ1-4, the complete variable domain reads NAGVMQNPRHLVRRRGQEARLRCSPMKGHSHVYWYRQLPEEGLKFMVYLQKENIIDESGMPKERFSAEFPKEGPSILRIQQVVRGDSAAYFCASSPTRDRGEKLFFGSGTQLSVL.

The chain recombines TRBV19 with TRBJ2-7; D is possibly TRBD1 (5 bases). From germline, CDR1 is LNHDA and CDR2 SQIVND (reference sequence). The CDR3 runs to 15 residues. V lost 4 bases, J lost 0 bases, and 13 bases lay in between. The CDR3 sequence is CASSTTAVGSYEQYF. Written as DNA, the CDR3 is TGTGCCAGTAGTACGACAGCAGTAGGCTCCTACGAGCAGTACTTC.

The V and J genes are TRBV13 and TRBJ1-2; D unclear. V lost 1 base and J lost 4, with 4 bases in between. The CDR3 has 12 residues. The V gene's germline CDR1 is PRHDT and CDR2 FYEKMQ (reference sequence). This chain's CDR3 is CASSLDGYGYTF. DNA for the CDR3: TGTGCCAGCAGCTTAGACGGCTATGGCTACACCTTC.

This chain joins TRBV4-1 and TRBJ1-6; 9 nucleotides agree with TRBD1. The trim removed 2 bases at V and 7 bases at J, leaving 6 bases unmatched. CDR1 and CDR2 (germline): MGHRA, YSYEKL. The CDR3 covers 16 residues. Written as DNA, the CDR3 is TGCGCCAGCAGCCAATCGACCGGGACAGGGAATTCACCCCTCCACTTT. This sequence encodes CASSQSTGTGNSPLHF.

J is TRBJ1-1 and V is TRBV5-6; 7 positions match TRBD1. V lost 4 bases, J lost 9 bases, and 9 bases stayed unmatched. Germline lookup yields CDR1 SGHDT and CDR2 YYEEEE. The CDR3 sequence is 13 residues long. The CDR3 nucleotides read TGTGCCAGCAGCAACACAGACAGGGTGAAAGCTTTCTTT. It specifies CASSNTDRVKAFF.

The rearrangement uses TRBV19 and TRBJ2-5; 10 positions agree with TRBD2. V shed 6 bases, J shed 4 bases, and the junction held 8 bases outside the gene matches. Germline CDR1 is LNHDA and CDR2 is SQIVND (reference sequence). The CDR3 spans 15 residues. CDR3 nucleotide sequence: TGTGCCAGTAGGTCTAGCGGGGGTGGAGGAGAGACCCAGTACTTC. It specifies CASRSSGGGGETQYF.

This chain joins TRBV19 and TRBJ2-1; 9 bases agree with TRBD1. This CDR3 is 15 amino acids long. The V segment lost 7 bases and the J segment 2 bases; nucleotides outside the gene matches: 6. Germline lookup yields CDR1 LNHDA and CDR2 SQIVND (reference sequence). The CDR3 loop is CASKKTGGAYNEQFF. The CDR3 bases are TGTGCCAGTAAGAAAACAGGGGGCGCCTACAATGAGCAGTTCTTC.

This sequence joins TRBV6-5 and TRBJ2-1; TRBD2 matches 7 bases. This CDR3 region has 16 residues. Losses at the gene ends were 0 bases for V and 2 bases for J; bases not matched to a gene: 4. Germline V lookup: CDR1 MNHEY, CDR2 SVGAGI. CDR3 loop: CASSYSFAGAYNEQFF. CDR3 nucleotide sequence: TGTGCCAGCAGTTACTCCTTCGCGGGAGCCTACAATGAGCAGTTCTTC.

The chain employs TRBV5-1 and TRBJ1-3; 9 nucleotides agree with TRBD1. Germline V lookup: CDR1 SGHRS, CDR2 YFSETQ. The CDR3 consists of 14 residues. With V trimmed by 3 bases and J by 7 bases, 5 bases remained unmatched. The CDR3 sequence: CASSSGTGSNTIYF. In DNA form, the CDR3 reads TGCGCCAGCAGCTCAGGGACAGGGAGCAACACCATATATTTT.